Listed here are 7 T cell receptor beta chains from one sample, sequenced in a study of T cell changes during pregnancy in multiple sclerosis. Repertoires were generated with immunoSEQ multiplex PCR, while TCRdb's copy carries only in-frame clones and drops some. The sample consists of 65,000 to 85,000 clones, 90% to 95% of them appearing once. The sample here was CD4+ T cells from peripheral blood mononuclear cells, taken after pregnancy. The receptor set was obtained from a female donor with multiple sclerosis, enrolled in a pregnancy study.

The chain uses TRBV7-9 and TRBJ2-1, with 10 bases aligning to TRBD1. The CDR3 runs 18 residues. Germline lookup yields CDR1 SEHNR and CDR2 FQNEAQ (reference sequence). J was trimmed by 5 bases and V by 5 bases; bases with no gene match: 15. CDR3 region: CASSTIGSGTGDDNEQFF. The DNA of the CDR3 is TGTGCCAGCAGCACCATCGGCTCCGGGACAGGGGATGACAATGAGCAGTTCTTC.

The chain has TRBV28 and TRBJ1-3, with D unresolved. Germline lookup yields CDR1 MDHEN and CDR2 SYDVKM. The length of the CDR3 is 16 residues. V lost 2 bases and J lost 0, with 11 bases in between. The CDR3 sequence: CASSLILRHSGNTIYF. In nucleotides, the CDR3 is TGTGCCAGCAGTTTAATATTGCGCCACTCTGGAAACACCATATATTTT. Full variable domain (remainder filled in from reference TRBV28 and TRBJ1-3): DVKVTQSSRYLVKRTGEKVFLECVQDMDHENMFWYRQDPGLGLRLIYFSYDVKMKEKGDIPEGYSVSREKKERFSLILESASTNQTSMYLCASSLILRHSGNTIYFGEGSWLTVV.

The gene calls are TRBV5-6 and TRBJ2-5; no definite D call. This CDR3 contains 13 residues. In germline, CDR1 is SGHDT, CDR2 YYEEEE. V lost 0 bases and J 0 bases, leaving 3 bases between the germline ends. CDR3 loop: CASSLVDQETQYF. Written as DNA, the CDR3 is TGTGCCAGCAGCTTGGTAGACCAAGAGACCCAGTACTTC.

This clone has just one count. The gene calls are TRBV6-5 and TRBJ2-2, with unresolved D. The V gene's germline CDR1 is MNHEY and CDR2 SVGAGI. The CDR3 covers 15 residues. V lost 2 bases to trimming and J lost 4 bases, with 11 bases between them. The CDR3: CASSYRARGTGELFF. The DNA of the CDR3 is TGTGCCAGCAGTTACCGAGCGCGAGGCACCGGGGAGCTGTTTTTT.

The chain carries TRBV2 and TRBJ2-7; 12 nucleotides match TRBD2. CDR3 length: 20 residues. With 6 bases clipped from V and 2 bases from J, the junction kept 20 bases outside the gene matches. The V gene's germline CDR1 is SNHLY and CDR2 FYNNEI. The CDR3 DNA reads TGTGCCAGCAGGGGGGAGGTGGCGCTAGCGGGAGGGCCCGGGACCTACGAGCAGTACTTC. Amino acid sequence: CASRGEVALAGGPGTYEQYF.

This sequence joins TRBV28 and TRBJ1-2; TRBD1 matches 7 bases. CDR1 and CDR2 from the germline V gene are MDHEN and SYDVKM. V lost 9 bases and J lost 7; bases outside the gene matches: 2. This CDR3 spans 10 amino acids. The CDR3 DNA reads as TGTGCCAGGCCAGGGGGTGGCTACACCTTC. Encoded protein: CARPGGGYTF.

The chain employs TRBV15 and TRBJ2-5; 14 bases fit TRBD2. Per germline, CDR1 LNHNV and CDR2 YYDKDF (reference sequence). The J segment lost 6 bases and the V segment lost 3 bases, leaving 9 bases of the junction unmatched. The CDR3 has 17 residues. CDR3 amino acids: CATSRETSGRAVKTQYF. The CDR3 coding sequence is TGTGCCACCAGCAGGGAGACTAGCGGGAGGGCCGTAAAGACCCAGTACTTC.